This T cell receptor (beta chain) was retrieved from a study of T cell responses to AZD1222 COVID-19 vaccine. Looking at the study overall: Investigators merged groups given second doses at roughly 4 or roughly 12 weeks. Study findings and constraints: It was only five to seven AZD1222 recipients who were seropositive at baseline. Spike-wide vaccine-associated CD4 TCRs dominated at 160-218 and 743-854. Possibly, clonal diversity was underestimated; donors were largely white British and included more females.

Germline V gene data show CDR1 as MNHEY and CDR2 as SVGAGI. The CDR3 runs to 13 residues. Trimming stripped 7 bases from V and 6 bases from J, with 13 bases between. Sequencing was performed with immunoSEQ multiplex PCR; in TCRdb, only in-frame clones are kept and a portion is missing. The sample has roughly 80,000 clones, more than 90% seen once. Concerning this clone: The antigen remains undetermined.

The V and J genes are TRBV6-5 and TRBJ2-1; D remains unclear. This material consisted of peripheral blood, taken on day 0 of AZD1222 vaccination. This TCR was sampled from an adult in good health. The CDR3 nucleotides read TGTGCCAGCAACCCTAGGTCCGGCAATGAGCAGTTCTTC. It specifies CASNPRSGNEQFF.